This TCR beta chain was sequenced during a study of T cell clusters in autoimmune cytopenias. Study-wide findings and caveats: Comparing secondary cytopenia with chronic lymphocytic leukemia showed no cluster-lack signature, apparently masked by lymphoma repertoire. TRB repertoire shifts in secondary cytopenia and chronic lymphocytic leukemia mostly reflected lymphoma, not autoimmunity. Healthy donors had about 2.8-fold more exclusive TRB clusters than active autoimmune hepatitis patients.

TRB was amplified from about 250 ng of peripheral blood genomic DNA per sample. This CDR3 has 11 residues. Germline values: CDR1 SQVTM, CDR2 ANQGSEA. One tube held mixed TRB-A and TRB-B primer pools for touch-down PCR. After re-calling the multiplex PCR reads, TCRdb lists one entry per CDR3 protein, DNA absent. Here the sample table reports a few hundred distinct CDR3 sequences. Points on this clonotype: Its antigen is undetermined.

The rearrangement joins TRBV29-1 to TRBJ2-7. Sequenced: peripheral blood. This TCR was sampled from a human donor with an autoimmune cytopenia or autoimmune hepatitis (not recorded which). The chain's CDR3 is CSVVFGYEQYF.